The TCR beta chain described here comes from a study of T cell changes during pregnancy in multiple sclerosis. Only in-frame clones appear in the TCRdb table, and some are missing; sequencing was by immunoSEQ multiplex PCR. Counted here are tens of thousands of clones, 80% to 95% occurring once; the ten biggest clones make up under 0.6%. Germline assignment: CDR1 DFQATT and CDR2 SNEGSKA (reference sequence). The CDR3 is 11 amino acids. J lost 6 bases, V lost 2 bases, and 0 bases had no gene match. This material consisted of CD4+ T cells from peripheral blood mononuclear cells, taken in the second trimester of pregnancy. The V call is TRBV20-1, the J call TRBJ1-1; 7 bases are shared with TRBD1. The clonotype comes from a female donor with multiple sclerosis, enrolled in a pregnancy study. The DNA of the CDR3 is TGCAGTGCTAGACAGGGGGCTGAAGCTTTCTTT. Translation: CSARQGAEAFF.